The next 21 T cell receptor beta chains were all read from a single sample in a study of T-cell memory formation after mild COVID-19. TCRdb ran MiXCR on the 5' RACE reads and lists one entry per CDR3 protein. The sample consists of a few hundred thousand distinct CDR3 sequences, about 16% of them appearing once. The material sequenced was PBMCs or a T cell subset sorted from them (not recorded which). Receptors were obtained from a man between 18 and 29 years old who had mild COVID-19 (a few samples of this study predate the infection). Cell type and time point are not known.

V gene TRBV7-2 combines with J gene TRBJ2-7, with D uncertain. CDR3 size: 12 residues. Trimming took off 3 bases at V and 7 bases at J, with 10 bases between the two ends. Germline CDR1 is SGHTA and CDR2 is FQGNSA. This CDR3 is CASSFRAREQYF. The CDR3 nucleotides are TGTGCCAGCAGCTTCCGGGCGAGGGAGCAGTACTTC.

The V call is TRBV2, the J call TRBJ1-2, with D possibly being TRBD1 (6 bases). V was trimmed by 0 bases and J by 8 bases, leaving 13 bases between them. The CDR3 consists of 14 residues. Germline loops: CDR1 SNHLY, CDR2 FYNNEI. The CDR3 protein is CASSEARQAVGYTF. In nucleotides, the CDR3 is TGTGCCAGCAGTGAAGCTCGACAGGCCGTCGGCTACACCTTC.

CDR3 sequence reads: CASSLGQPGDYEQYF. CDR3 nucleotides: TGTGCCAGCAGCCTGGGACAGCCAGGAGACTACGAGCAGTACTTC. The chain has TRBV7-9 and TRBJ2-7; 7 nucleotides line up with TRBD1. The CDR3 consists of 15 residues. Trimming cost V 5 bases and J 3 bases; bases outside gene matches: 10. Germline CDR1 reads SEHNR; CDR2 reads FQNEAQ (reference sequence).

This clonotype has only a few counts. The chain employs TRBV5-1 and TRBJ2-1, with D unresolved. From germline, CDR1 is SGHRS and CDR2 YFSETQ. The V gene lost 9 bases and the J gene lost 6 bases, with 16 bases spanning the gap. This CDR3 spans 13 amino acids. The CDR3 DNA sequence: TGCGCCACACATGGCGGCTCTCTCAATGAGCAGTTCTTC. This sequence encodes CATHGGSLNEQFF.

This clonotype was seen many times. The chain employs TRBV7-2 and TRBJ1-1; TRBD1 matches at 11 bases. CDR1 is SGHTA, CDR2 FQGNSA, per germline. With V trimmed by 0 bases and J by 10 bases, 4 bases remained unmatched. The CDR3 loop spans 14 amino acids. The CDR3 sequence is CASSLADRGRGAFF. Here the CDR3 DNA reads TGTGCCAGCAGCTTAGCGGACAGGGGGCGGGGAGCTTTCTTT.

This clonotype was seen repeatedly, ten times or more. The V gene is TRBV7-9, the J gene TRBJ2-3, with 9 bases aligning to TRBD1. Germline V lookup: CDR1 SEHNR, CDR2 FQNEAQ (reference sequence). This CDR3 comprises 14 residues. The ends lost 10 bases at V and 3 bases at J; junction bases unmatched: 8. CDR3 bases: TGTGCCACATCCGGGACAGGGAGTACAGATACGCAGTATTTT. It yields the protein CATSGTGSTDTQYF.

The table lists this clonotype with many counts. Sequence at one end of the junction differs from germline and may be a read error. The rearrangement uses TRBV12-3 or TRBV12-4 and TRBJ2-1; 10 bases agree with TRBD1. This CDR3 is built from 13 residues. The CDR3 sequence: CASRRTGGNEQFF. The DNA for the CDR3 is TGCGCCAGCCGACGGACAGGGGGAAATGAGCAGTTCTTC.

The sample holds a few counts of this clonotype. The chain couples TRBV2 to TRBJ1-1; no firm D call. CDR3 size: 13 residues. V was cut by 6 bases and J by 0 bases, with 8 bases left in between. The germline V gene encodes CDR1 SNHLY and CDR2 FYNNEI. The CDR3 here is CASRNSLNTEAFF. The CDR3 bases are TGTGCCAGCAGAAACAGTCTGAACACTGAAGCTTTCTTT.

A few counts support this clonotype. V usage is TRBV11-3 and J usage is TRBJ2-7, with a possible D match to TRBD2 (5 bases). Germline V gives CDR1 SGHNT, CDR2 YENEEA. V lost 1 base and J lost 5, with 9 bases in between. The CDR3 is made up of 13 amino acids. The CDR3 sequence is CASSLGTLDEQYF. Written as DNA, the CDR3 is TGTGCCAGCAGCTTAGGGACTTTGGACGAGCAGTACTTC.

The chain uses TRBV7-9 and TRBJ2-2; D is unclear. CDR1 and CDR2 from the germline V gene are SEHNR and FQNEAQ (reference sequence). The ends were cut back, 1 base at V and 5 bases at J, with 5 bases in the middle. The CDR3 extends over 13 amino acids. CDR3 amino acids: CASSLVMTGELFF. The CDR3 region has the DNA TGTGCCAGCAGCTTAGTGATGACCGGGGAGCTGTTTTTT.

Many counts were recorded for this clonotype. This chain's CDR3 is CASSLSGGETQYF. In DNA form, the CDR3 reads TGTGCCAGCAGCTTGTCTGGGGGGGAGACCCAGTACTTC. This chain connects TRBV7-2 to TRBJ2-5; D is perhaps TRBD2 (6 bases). Germline values: CDR1 SGHTA, CDR2 FQGNSA. The CDR3 spans 13 residues. V shed 3 bases and J shed 5 bases, with 10 bases lying between them.

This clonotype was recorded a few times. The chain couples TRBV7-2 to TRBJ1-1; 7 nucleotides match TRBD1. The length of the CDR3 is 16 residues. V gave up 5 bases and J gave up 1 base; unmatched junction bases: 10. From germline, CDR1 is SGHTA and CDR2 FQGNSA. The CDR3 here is CASSPRQGDGNTEAFF. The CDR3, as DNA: TGTGCCAGCAGCCCCCGACAGGGAGATGGGAACACTGAAGCTTTCTTT.

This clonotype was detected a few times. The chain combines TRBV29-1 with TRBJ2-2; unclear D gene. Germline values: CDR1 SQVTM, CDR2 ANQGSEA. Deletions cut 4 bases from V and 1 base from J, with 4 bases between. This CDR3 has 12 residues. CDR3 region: CSVAENTGELFF. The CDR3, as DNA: TGCAGCGTTGCCGAGAACACCGGGGAGCTGTTTTTT.

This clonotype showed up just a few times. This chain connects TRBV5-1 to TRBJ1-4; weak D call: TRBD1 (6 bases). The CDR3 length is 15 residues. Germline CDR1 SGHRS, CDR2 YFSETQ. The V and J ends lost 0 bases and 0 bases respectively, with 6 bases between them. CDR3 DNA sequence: TGCGCCAGCAGCTTGGGACAGGCAACTAATGAAAAACTGTTTTTT. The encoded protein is CASSLGQATNEKLFF.

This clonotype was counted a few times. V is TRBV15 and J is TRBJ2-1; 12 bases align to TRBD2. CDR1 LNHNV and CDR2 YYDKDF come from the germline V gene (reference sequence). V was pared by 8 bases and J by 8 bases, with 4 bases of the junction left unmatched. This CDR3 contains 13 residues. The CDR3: CATLLAGGHEQFF. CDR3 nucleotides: TGTGCCACCCTACTAGCGGGGGGTCATGAGCAGTTCTTC. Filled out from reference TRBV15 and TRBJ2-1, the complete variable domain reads DAMVIQNPRYQVTQFGKPVTLSCSQTLNHNVMYWYQQKSSQAPKLLFHYYDKDFNNEADTPDNFQSRRPNTSFCFLDIRSPGLGDTAMYLCATLLAGGHEQFFGPGTRLTVL.

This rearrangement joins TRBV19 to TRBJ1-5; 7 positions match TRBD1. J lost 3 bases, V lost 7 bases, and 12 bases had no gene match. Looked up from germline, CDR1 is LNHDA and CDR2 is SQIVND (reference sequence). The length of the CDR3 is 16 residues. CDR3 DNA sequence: TGTGCCAGTATCCCAGAGACAGGGTTGGCCAATCAGCCCCAGCATTTT. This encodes CASIPETGLANQPQHF.

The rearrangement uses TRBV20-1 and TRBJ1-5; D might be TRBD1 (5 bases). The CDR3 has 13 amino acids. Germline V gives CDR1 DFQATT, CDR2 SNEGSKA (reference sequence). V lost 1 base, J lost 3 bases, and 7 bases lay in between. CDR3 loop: CSARGQLNQPQHF. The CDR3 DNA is TGCAGTGCTAGAGGACAGCTCAATCAGCCCCAGCATTTT.

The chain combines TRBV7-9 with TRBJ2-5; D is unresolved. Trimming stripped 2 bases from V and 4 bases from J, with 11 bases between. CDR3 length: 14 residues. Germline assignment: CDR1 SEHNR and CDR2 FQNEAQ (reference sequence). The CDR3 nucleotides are TGTGCCAGCAGCTTACCATTCGTTGGAGAGACCCAGTACTTC. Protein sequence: CASSLPFVGETQYF.

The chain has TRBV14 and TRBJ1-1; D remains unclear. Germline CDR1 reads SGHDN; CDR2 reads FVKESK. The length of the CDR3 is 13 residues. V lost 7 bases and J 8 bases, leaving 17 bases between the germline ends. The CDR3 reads CASTHQEGREAFF. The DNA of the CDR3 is TGTGCCAGCACCCACCAAGAGGGCCGCGAAGCTTTCTTT.

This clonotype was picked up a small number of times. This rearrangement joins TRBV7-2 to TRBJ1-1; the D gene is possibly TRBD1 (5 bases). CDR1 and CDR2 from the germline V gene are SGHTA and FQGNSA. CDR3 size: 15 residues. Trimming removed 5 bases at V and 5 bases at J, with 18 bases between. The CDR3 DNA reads TGTGCCAGCAGCCCCCTTGGACACCCAAGAACTGAAGCTTTCTTT. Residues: CASSPLGHPRTEAFF.

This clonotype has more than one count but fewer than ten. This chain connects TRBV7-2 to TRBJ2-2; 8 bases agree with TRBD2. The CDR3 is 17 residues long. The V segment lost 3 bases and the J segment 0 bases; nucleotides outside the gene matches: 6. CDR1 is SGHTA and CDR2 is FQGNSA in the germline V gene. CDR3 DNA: TGTGCCAGCAGCTTCCCAGCGGGGGACGCGAACACCGGGGAGCTGTTTTTT. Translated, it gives CASSFPAGDANTGELFF.